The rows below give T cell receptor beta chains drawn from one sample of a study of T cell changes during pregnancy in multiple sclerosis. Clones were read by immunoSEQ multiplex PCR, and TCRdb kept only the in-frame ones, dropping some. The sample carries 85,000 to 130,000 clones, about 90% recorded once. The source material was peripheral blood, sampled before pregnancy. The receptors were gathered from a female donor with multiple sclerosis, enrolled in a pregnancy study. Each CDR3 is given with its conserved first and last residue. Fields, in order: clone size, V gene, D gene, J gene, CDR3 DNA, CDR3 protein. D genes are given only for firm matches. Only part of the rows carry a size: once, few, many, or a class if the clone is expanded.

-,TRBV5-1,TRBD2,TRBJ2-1,TGCGCCAGCAGCTTGGCGGGAGGAGCACAGAATGAGCAGTTCTTC,CASSLAGGAQNEQFF
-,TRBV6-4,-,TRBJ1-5,TGTGCCAGCAGTGACTTGAACAGGACGATATTCGATCAGCCCCAGCATTTT,CASSDLNRTIFDQPQHF
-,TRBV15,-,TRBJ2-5,TGTGCCACCAGCAGAGATGGCGGGAAGGAGACCCAGTACTTC,CATSRDGGKETQYF
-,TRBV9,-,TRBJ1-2,TGTGCCAGCAGCCGTACCCAGGGCCCTTCTAACTATGGCTACACCTTC,CASSRTQGPSNYGYTF
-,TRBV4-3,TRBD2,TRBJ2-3,TGCGCCAGCAGCCAGACTAGCGGGGGGGTTACAGATACGCAGTATTTT,CASSQTSGGVTDTQYF
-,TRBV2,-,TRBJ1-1,TGTGCCAGCAGTGACAGGGTCATGAACACTGAAGCTTTCTTT,CASSDRVMNTEAFF
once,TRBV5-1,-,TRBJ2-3,TGCGCCAGCAGCGGTGGAGGGGCGCCAGATACGCAGTATTTT,CASSGGGAPDTQYF
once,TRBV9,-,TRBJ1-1,TGTGCCAGCAGCCACAGGGTTGGCACTGAAGCTTTCTTT,CASSHRVGTEAFF
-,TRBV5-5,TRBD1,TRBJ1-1,TGTGCCAGCAGCCTAACTAATCGACAGGGGGCCACTGAAGCTTTCTTT,CASSLTNRQGATEAFF
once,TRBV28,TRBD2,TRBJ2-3,TGTGCCAGCAGTTTCCCAGCGGGAGGCACAGATACGCAGTATTTT,CASSFPAGGTDTQYF
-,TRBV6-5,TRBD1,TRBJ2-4,TGTGCCAGCAGCAGGGGGCCCCAAAACATTCAGTACTTC,CASSRGPQNIQYF
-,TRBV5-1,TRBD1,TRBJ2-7,TGCGCCAGCAGCCCCAGACAGGGGAGCTCCTACGAGCAGTACTTC,CASSPRQGSSYEQYF
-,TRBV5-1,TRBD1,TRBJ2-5,TGCGCCAGCAGCGGACAGGGGGCTAGAGAGACCCAGTACTTC,CASSGQGARETQYF
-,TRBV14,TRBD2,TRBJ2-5,TGTGCCAGCAGCCCCCGCGGCGGGAGGGATAGGGAGACCCAGTACTTC,CASSPRGGRDRETQYF
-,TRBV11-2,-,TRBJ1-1,TGTGCCAGCAGCTTTCAGGGAACGAACACTGAAGCTTTCTTT,CASSFQGTNTEAFF
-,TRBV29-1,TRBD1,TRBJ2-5,TGCAGCGTTGAAGGAGTACGGGACAGTCGACAAGAGACCCAGTACTTC,CSVEGVRDSRQETQYF
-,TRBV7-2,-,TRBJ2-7,TGTGCCAGCAGCTTACAACTCTACGAGCAGTACTTC,CASSLQLYEQYF
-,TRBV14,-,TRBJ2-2,TGTGCCAGCAGCCACCATGGGGCAGGGACATTCGCCGGGGAGCTGTTTTTT,CASSHHGAGTFAGELFF
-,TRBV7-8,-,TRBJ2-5,TGTGCCAGCAGCTTAGCGAGTTGGAGGAGGGTGGGCGAGACCCAGTACTTC,CASSLASWRRVGETQYF
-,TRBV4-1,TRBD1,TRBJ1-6,TGCGCCAGCAGCCAGGACGGACAGGATAGCTCCTATAATTCACCCCTCCACTTT,CASSQDGQDSSYNSPLHF